The clone carrying this T cell receptor beta chain was observed a handful of times. Its cognate antigen is unknown. Via MiXCR, TCRdb re-called the RT-PCR reads, giving one row per CDR3 protein. The sample lists hundreds of thousands of distinct CDR3 sequences, approximately 11% occurring once. The data originate from a study of response to subunit inactivated influenza vaccine. Study-wide results and caveats: That few new T cells are recruited by each seasonal influenza vaccination was the authors' suggestion.

Germline trimming cut 7 bases from V and 6 bases from J; bases unmatched to any gene: 6. Germline assignment: CDR1 SQVTM and CDR2 ANQGSEA. This CDR3 spans 11 amino acids. Sequenced here: PBMCs from blood, sampled more than 35 days after vaccination. This receptor was identified in a man aged 45 to 65 who received an inactivated influenza vaccine. J is TRBJ2-7 and V is TRBV29-1; 7 bases are a match to TRBD1. CDR3: CSGRTGVEQYF. The CDR3 DNA reads as TGCAGCGGGAGAACAGGGGTCGAGCAGTACTTC.